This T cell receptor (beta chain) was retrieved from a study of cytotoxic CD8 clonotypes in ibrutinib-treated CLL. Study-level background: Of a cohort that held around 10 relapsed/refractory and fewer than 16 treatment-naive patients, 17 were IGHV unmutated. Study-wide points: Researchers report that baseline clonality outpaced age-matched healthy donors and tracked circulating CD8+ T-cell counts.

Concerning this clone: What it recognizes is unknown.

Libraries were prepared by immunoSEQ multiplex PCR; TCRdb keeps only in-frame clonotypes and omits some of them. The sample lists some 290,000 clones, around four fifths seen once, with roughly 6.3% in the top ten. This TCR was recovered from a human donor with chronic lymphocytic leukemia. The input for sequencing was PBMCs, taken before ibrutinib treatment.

The CDR3, as DNA: TGTGCCTGGAGTGGGGTTTGGACAGGGGATGGCTACACCTTC. Protein sequence: CAWSGVWTGDGYTF. The gene calls are TRBV30 and TRBJ1-2; 9 bases fit TRBD1. Losses at the gene ends were 1 base for V and 6 bases for J; bases not matched to a gene: 6. The CDR3 is 14 amino acids. The germline V gene encodes CDR1 GTSNPN and CDR2 SVGIG (reference sequence).